The 22 T cell receptor beta chains in this list originate from one sample, sequenced in a study of blood T cell repertoires in COVID-19. Some clones are missing from TCRdb's copy, which holds only in-frame ones; the method was immunoSEQ multiplex PCR. The sample shows roughly 200,000 clones, 70% to 90% of them seen only once. Sequencing was done on a sample of peripheral blood. All receptors derive from a human donor with active or convalescent COVID-19. The donor label of this sample is uncertain.

The chain is built from TRBV13 and TRBJ2-2; 11 bases agree with TRBD2. Germline CDR1 and CDR2: PRHDT and FYEKMQ (reference sequence). V trimming: 3 bases; J trimming: 5 bases; junction bases outside the gene matches: 2. This CDR3 spans 15 amino acids. The CDR3 region has the DNA TGTGCCAGCAGCTTGGGGACTAGCGGTACCGGGGAGCTGTTTTTT. Its protein product is CASSLGTSGTGELFF.

The V call is TRBV12-3 or TRBV12-4, the J call TRBJ2-5; a possible D gene is TRBD2 (6 bases). V shed 3 bases and J shed 6 bases, with 11 bases lying between them. The CDR3 totals 13 residues. The CDR3 DNA is TGTGCCAGCAGTTTTGGGGGGAGAAAGACCCAGTACTTC. Amino acids: CASSFGGRKTQYF.

In its sample, this clone was seen a few times. This rearrangement joins TRBV28 to TRBJ2-2; the D gene is possibly TRBD2 (7 bases). Trimming stripped 6 bases from V and 7 bases from J, with 24 bases between. CDR1 MDHEN and CDR2 SYDVKM come from the germline V gene. The CDR3 covers 17 residues. CDR3 DNA sequence: TGTGCCAGCAGGGTCCCCCGCGGGGGCGATCGGGACGGGGAGCTGTTTTTT. Translating gives CASRVPRGGDRDGELFF.

The J gene is TRBJ1-2, the V gene TRBV6-2 or TRBV6-3; a weak D match, TRBD1 (5 bases). Trimming pared 2 bases from V and 9 bases from J, leaving 10 bases between. The CDR3 runs to 12 residues. Germline lookup yields CDR1 MNHEY and CDR2 SVGEGT. In DNA, the CDR3 is TGTGCCAGCAGTTACGTGTCAGGGCGCTACACCTTC. It encodes CASSYVSGRYTF.

This chain joins TRBV7-6 and TRBJ2-1; TRBD2 matches at 10 bases. The CDR3 consists of 16 residues. The germline CDR1 and CDR2 sequences are SGHVS and FNYEAQ. Trimming removed 2 bases from V and 6 bases from J; junction bases left unmatched: 7. The CDR3 DNA is TGTGCCAGCAGCTTACCGAGCGGGGGGGCTAGCAATGAGCAGTTCTTC. Translating gives CASSLPSGGASNEQFF.

The CDR3 DNA reads TGTGCCAGCAGCCATAAAACTAGCGGGGTTATCCTCGAGCAGTTCTTC. Translated: CASSHKTSGVILEQFF. The chain recombines TRBV5-4 with TRBJ2-1; TRBD2 matches at 10 bases. Trimming removed 4 bases from V and 10 bases from J; junction bases left unmatched: 14. The CDR3 length is 16 residues. Looked up from germline, CDR1 is SGHNT and CDR2 is YYREEE (reference sequence).

The chain carries TRBV18 and TRBJ2-3; a possible D gene is TRBD2 (5 bases). The V end lost 5 bases, the J end lost 2 bases, and 14 bases lay between the germline ends. The CDR3 length is 15 residues. The V gene's germline CDR1 is KGHSH and CDR2 LQKENI. The CDR3 DNA reads as TGTGCCAGCTCAACCACTAGGATTCTCACAGATACGCAGTATTTT. It encodes CASSTTRILTDTQYF.

The rearrangement links TRBV18 to TRBJ2-1; a weak D match, TRBD1 (5 bases). The CDR3 is 13 residues long. Deletions cut 8 bases from V and 6 bases from J, with 14 bases between. Germline V gene data show CDR1 as KGHSH and CDR2 as LQKENI. CDR3 DNA sequence: TGTGCCAGCCAAGAAGACAGACCCAATGAGCAGTTCTTC. Its translation: CASQEDRPNEQFF.

The table lists this clone with a few counts. V gene TRBV12-5 combines with J gene TRBJ1-5, with 7 bases matching TRBD1. CDR1 is LGHNT, CDR2 FRNRAP, per germline. The CDR3 covers 15 residues. J gave up 8 bases and V 4 bases, and 11 bases lay outside the gene matches. The DNA of the CDR3 is TGTGCTAGTGGTTCCCCCGGACAGGCTATTAAGCCCCAGCATTTT. It yields the protein CASGSPGQAIKPQHF.

The rearrangement links TRBV7-2 to TRBJ1-2; unclear D gene. The germline gives CDR1 SGHTA, CDR2 FQGNSA. CDR3 length: 15 residues. Trimming cost V 1 base and J 4 bases, with 13 bases left between them. CDR3 residues: CASSLGALLGYGYTF. The CDR3 nucleotides are TGTGCCAGCAGCTTAGGTGCATTACTAGGCTATGGCTACACCTTC.

The CDR3 DNA reads TGTGCCTGGAATAAACCAACGGGGGATCCTAAGGGAGCTTTCTTT. Translated, it gives CAWNKPTGDPKGAFF. The chain employs TRBV30 and TRBJ1-1; TRBD1 is a possible D gene (5 bases). Trimming stripped 4 bases from V and 10 bases from J, with 25 bases between. This CDR3 spans 15 amino acids. Germline V lookup: CDR1 GTSNPN, CDR2 SVGIG (reference sequence).

CDR3 sequence reads: CSVETSASYEQYF. The CDR3 DNA reads as TGCAGCGTTGAGACTAGCGCCTCCTACGAGCAGTACTTC. The chain employs TRBV29-1 and TRBJ2-7, with TRBD2 identical over 8 bases. The length of the CDR3 is 13 residues. J was trimmed by 0 bases and V by 3 bases; bases with no gene match: 1. Germline V gene data show CDR1 as SQVTM and CDR2 as ANQGSEA.

The V call is TRBV5-1, the J call TRBJ1-1; tentatively, D is TRBD1 (6 bases). V lost 3 bases and J lost 11, with 23 bases in between. Germline CDR1 is SGHRS and CDR2 is YFSETQ. The CDR3 has 15 amino acids. In DNA, the CDR3 is TGCGCCAGCAGCTGGACAGCCGGGACGGACCGAGGGGCTTTCTTT. This codes for CASSWTAGTDRGAFF. Based on the CDR3 plus reference TRBV5-1 and TRBJ1-1, the full variable domain is KAGVTQTPRYLIKTRGQQVTLSCSPISGHRSVSWYQQTPGQGLQFLFEYFSETQRNKGNFPGRFSGRQFSNSRSEMNVSTLELGDSALYLCASSWTAGTDRGAFFGQGTRLTVV.

The V and J genes are TRBV5-5 and TRBJ2-7; TRBD2 aligns across 9 bases. This CDR3 contains 14 residues. The V and J ends lost 5 bases and 4 bases, in that order; junction bases with no gene match: 7. Germline V lookup: CDR1 SGHKS, CDR2 YYEKEE (reference sequence). The CDR3 sequence: CASRRAGGPYEQYF. CDR3 nucleotide sequence: TGTGCCAGCAGACGGGCGGGAGGGCCGTACGAGCAGTACTTC.

The J gene is TRBJ2-2, the V gene TRBV5-1, with TRBD2 identical over 10 bases. Per the germline V gene, CDR1 is SGHRS and CDR2 is YFSETQ. V shed 4 bases and J 3 bases; nucleotides not matched to a gene: 3. The CDR3 loop spans 15 amino acids. The CDR3: CASSALAGDTGELFF. Here the CDR3 DNA reads TGCGCCAGCAGCGCCCTAGCGGGAGACACCGGGGAGCTGTTTTTT.

The chain links TRBV5-6 to TRBJ2-5; D not resolved. Trimming took 1 base from V and 9 from J, leaving 10 bases between them. This CDR3 is built from 12 residues. Germline CDR1 is SGHDT and CDR2 is YYEEEE. The CDR3 region is CASSLWRQSQYF. CDR3 bases: TGTGCCAGCAGCTTGTGGCGGCAGTCCCAGTACTTC.

The J gene is TRBJ1-3, the V gene TRBV6-5; 8 nucleotides match TRBD1. The CDR3 totals 14 residues. In germline, CDR1 is MNHEY, CDR2 SVGAGI. V shed 5 bases, J shed 10 bases, and the junction held 10 bases outside the gene matches. The DNA of the CDR3 is TGTGCCAGCAGTCCGGGACAGGCATACGTGACCATATATTTT. Protein: CASSPGQAYVTIYF.

This clone was detected ten times or more. The chain couples TRBV28 to TRBJ1-6; D gene uncertain. V dropped 11 bases and J dropped 7 bases, with 18 bases sitting between them. The CDR3 runs to 14 residues. Germline CDR1 and CDR2: MDHEN and SYDVKM. The CDR3 DNA sequence: TGTGCCGCAGGAGGAGGGTTTGGAAATTCACCCCTCCACTTT. It codes for CAAGGGFGNSPLHF.

The V call is TRBV30, the J call TRBJ1-2, with 7 bases matching TRBD1. Germline CDR1 and CDR2: GTSNPN and SVGIG (reference sequence). Unmatched junction bases numbered 5, after V lost 0 bases and J lost 7 bases. This CDR3 has 13 residues. In DNA, the CDR3 is TGTGCCTGGAGTGTAACAGGGGTGGGTGGCTACACCTTC. This gives the protein CAWSVTGVGGYTF.

This clone was recorded only once. The chain links TRBV2 to TRBJ2-7; the match to TRBD2 covers 10 bases. V shed 8 bases and J 1 base; nucleotides not matched to a gene: 2. Germline CDR1 is SNHLY and CDR2 is FYNNEI. The length of the CDR3 is 13 residues. CDR3 bases: TGTGCCAGCGTACTAGCGGGGTCCTACGAGCAGTACTTC. It codes for CASVLAGSYEQYF.

V and J are TRBV28 and TRBJ2-7; D perhaps matches TRBD1 (5 bases). This CDR3 spans 13 amino acids. Trimming left V 6 bases short and J 5 bases short, with 14 bases between. Germline lookup yields CDR1 MDHEN and CDR2 SYDVKM. CDR3 bases: TGTGCCAGCAGAAAAGGACACGGCGACGAGCAGTACTTC. Translation: CASRKGHGDEQYF.

The chain carries TRBV3-1 (or the pseudogene TRBV3-2) and TRBJ2-3; D is perhaps TRBD2 (5 bases). The CDR3 consists of 16 residues. Between the trimmed V and J ends, which lost 1 base and 4 bases, there was a span of 15 bases. Germline CDR1 LGHDT, CDR2 YNNKEL (reference sequence). In DNA form, the CDR3 reads TGTGCCAGCAGCCAAGGAAATGGAGGTAGGGCAGATACGCAGTATTTT. It specifies CASSQGNGGRADTQYF.